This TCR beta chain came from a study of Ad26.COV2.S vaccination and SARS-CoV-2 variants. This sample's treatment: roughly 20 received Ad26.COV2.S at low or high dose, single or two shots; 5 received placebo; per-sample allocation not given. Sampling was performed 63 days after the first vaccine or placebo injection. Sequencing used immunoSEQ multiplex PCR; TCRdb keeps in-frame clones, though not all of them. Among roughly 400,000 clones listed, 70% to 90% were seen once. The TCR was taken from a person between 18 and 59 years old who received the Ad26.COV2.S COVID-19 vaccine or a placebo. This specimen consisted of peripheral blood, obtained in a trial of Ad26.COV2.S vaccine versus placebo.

CDR3 nucleotide sequence: TGTGCCAGCACCGAAACGATCTCTGGGGCCAACGTCCTGACTTTC. This codes for CASTETISGANVLTF. The chain has TRBV9 and TRBJ2-6; D remains ambiguous. Germline assignment: CDR1 SGDLS and CDR2 YYNGEE. CDR3 length: 15 amino acids. The ends were cut back, 6 bases at V and 0 bases at J, with 10 bases in the middle.